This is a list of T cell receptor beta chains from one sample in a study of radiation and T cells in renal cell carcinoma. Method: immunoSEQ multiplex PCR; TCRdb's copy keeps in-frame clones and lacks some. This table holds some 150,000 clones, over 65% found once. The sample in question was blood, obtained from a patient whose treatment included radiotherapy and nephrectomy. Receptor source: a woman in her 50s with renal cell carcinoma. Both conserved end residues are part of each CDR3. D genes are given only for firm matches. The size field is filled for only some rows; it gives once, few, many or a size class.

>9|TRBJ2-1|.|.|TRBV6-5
CASGSEQFF
TGTGCCTCTGGGAGTGAGCAGTTCTTC
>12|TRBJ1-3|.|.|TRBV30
CAWRHSGNTIYF
TGTGCCTGGCGACATTCTGGAAACACCATATATTTT
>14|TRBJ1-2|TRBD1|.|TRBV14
CASSQGQGGYGYTF
TGTGCCAGCAGCCAAGGACAGGGCGGCTATGGCTACACCTTC
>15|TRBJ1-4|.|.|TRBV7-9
CASSFEALTNEKLFF
TGTGCCAGCAGCTTCGAGGCCTTAACTAATGAAAAACTGTTTTTT
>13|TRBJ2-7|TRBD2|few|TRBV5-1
CASSGRGGGEQYF
TGCGCCAGCAGCGGGCGGGGCGGGGGCGAGCAGTACTTC
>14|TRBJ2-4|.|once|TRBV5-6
CASTTTLLKNIQYF
TGTGCCAGCACCACGACACTACTCAAAAACATTCAGTACTTC
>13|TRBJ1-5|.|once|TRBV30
CAWSVLNNQPQHF
TGTGCCTGGAGTGTTTTGAACAATCAGCCCCAGCATTTT
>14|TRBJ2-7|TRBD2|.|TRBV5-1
CASRALAGDYEQYF
TGCGCCAGCAGGGCCCTAGCGGGAGACTACGAGCAGTACTTC
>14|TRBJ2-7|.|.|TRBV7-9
CASSSNREAYEQYF
TGTGCCAGCAGCTCAAACAGGGAGGCCTACGAGCAGTACTTC
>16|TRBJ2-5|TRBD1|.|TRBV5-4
CASSSGPVRGLETQYF
TGTGCCAGCAGCTCGGGACCCGTTAGGGGGCTGGAGACCCAGTACTTC
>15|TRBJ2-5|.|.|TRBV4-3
CASSQDQAGSETQYF
TGCGCCAGCAGCCAAGATCAAGCAGGGTCGGAGACCCAGTACTTC
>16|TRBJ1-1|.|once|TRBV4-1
CASSQELGQPNTEAFF
TGCGCCAGCAGCCAAGAACTGGGGCAGCCGAACACTGAAGCTTTCTTT
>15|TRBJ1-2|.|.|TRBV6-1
CASSEGTPDNYGYTF
TGTGCCAGCAGTGAGGGGACACCGGATAACTATGGCTACACCTTC
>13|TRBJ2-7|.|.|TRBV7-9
CASSFWSSYEQYF
TGTGCCAGCAGCTTTTGGAGCTCCTACGAGCAGTACTTC
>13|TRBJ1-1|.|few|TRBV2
CASLSQGNTEAFF
TGTGCCAGCCTCTCCCAGGGGAACACTGAAGCTTTCTTT
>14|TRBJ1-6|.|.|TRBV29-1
CSVTGESYNSPLHF
TGCAGTGTTACGGGGGAATCCTATAATTCACCCCTCCACTTT
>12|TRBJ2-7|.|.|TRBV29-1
CSVAIQLYEQYF
TGCAGCGTTGCAATACAGCTCTACGAGCAGTACTTC
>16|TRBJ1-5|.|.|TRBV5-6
CASSLGGTNSNQPQHF
TGTGCCAGCAGCTTAGGAGGGACGAATAGCAATCAGCCCCAGCATTTT
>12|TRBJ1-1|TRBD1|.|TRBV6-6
CASNPQGAEAFF
TGTGCCAGCAACCCACAGGGGGCTGAAGCTTTCTTT
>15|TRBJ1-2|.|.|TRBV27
CASSLVSRSNYGYTF
TGTGCCAGCAGTTTAGTTTCCCGATCTAACTATGGCTACACCTTC
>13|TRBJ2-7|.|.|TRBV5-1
CASSPDTGNEQYF
TGCGCCAGCAGCCCGGATACAGGGAACGAGCAGTACTTC
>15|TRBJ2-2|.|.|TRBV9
CASSRGTTNTGELFF
TGTGCCAGCAGCAGGGGGACCACTAACACCGGGGAGCTGTTTTTT
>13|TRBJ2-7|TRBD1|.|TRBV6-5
CASSPTGAYEQYF
TGTGCCAGCAGCCCCACAGGGGCTTACGAGCAGTACTTC
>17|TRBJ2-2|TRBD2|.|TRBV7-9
CASRHGTSGPPDGELFF
TGTGCCAGCAGACACGGGACTAGCGGGCCCCCTGACGGGGAGCTGTTTTTT
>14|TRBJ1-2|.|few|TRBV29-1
CSDTRGTANYGYTF
TGCAGCGATACCAGGGGCACCGCTAACTATGGCTACACCTTC
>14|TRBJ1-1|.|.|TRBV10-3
CAISESGQGRYAFF
TGTGCCATCAGTGAGTCCGGGCAGGGGAGGTATGCTTTCTTT
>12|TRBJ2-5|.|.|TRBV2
CAGGGQRETQYF
TGTGCGGGCGGGGGACAGCGAGAGACCCAGTACTTC
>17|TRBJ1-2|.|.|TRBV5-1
CASSLYPRGRKPYGYTF
TGCGCCAGCAGCTTGTACCCCCGGGGAAGAAAACCTTATGGCTACACCTTC
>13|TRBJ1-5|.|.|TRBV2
CASTAPGDQPQHF
TGTGCCAGCACCGCGCCAGGGGATCAGCCCCAGCATTTT
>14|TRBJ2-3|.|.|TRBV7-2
CASSLGGPPDTQYF
TGTGCCAGCAGCTTAGGGGGCCCCCCGGATACGCAGTATTTT